This section outlines one TCR beta chain sequence together with its context. Its antigen remains unidentified. This specimen belongs to a study of cytomegalovirus exposure and HLA in healthy donors. Regarding the study as a whole: Across HLA loci, a later analysis found differing TCR association rates, with DRB1 most and HLA-C fewest. In a later analysis, TCR beta V- and J-gene trimming was associated with a missense DCLRE1C variant.

Germline values: CDR1 SGHRS, CDR2 YFSETQ. This CDR3 spans 15 amino acids. The V gene end was trimmed by 0 bases and the J gene end by 4 bases; junction bases not matched to a gene: 2. Vbeta (60) and Jbeta (13) primers were used in the PCR. Sequencing used immunoSEQ multiplex PCR; TCRdb keeps in-frame clones, though not all of them. This sample has roughly 99,000 clones, with about three quarters found just once. Sequencing was carried out using PBMCs. This receptor was taken from a man aged 25 to 40 in good health and CMV-seronegative. The chain employs TRBV5-1 and TRBJ2-1; 9 bases line up with TRBD1. In DNA form, the CDR3 reads TGCGCCAGCAGCTTGGCACAGGGGGCTTACAATGAGCAGTTCTTC. As protein: CASSLAQGAYNEQFF.